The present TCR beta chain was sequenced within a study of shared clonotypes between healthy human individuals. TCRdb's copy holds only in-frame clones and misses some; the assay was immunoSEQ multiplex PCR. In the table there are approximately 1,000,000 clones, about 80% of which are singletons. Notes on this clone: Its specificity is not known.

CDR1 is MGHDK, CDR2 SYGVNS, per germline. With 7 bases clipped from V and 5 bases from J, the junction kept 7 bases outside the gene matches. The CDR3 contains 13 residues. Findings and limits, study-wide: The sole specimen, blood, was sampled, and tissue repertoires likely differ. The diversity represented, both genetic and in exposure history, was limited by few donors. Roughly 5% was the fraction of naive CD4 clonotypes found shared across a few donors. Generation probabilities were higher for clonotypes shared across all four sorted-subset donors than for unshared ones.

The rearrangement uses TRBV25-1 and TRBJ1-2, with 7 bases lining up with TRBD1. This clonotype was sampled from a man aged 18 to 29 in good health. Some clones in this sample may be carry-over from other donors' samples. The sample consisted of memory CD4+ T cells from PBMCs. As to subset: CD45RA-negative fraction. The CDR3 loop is CASTWDSAYGYTF. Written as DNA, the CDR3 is TGTGCCAGCACGTGGGACAGTGCTTATGGCTACACCTTC.